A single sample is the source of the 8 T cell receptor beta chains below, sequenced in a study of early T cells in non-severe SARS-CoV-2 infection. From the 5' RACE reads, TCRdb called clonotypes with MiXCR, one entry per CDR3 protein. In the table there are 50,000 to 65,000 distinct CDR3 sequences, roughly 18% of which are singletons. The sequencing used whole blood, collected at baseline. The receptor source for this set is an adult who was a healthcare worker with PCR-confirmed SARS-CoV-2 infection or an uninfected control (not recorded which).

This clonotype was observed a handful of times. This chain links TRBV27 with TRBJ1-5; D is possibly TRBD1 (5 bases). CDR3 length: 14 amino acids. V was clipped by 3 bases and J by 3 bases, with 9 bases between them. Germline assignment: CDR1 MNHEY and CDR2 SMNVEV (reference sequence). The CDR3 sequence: CASSFQGPNQPQHF. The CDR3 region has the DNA TGTGCCAGCAGTTTTCAGGGCCCCAATCAGCCCCAGCATTTT.

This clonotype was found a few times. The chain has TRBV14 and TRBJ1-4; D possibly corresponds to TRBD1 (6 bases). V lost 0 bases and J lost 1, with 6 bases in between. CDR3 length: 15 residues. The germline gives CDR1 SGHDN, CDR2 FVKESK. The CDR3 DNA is TGTGCCAGCAGCCAAGAACAGGGAACTAATGAAAAACTGTTTTTT. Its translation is CASSQEQGTNEKLFF.

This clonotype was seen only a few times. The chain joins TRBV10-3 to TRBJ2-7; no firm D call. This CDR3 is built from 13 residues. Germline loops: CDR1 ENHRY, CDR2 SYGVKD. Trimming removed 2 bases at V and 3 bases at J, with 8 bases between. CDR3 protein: CAISETRLYEQYF. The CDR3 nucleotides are TGTGCCATCAGTGAGACACGGCTCTACGAGCAGTACTTC.

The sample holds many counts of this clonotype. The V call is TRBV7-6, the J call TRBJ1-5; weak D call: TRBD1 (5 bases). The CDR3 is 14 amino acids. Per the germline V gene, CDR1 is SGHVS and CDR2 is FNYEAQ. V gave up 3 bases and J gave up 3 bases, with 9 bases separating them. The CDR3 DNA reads TGTGCCAGCAGCTTGAGAGGGGACAATCAGCCCCAGCATTTT. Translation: CASSLRGDNQPQHF.

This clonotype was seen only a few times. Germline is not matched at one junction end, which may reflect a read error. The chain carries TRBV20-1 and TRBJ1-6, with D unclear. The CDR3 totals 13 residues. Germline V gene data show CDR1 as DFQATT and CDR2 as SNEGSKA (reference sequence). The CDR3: CSARHDYNSPLHF. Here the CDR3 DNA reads TGCAGCGCTAGGCACGACTATAATTCACCCCTCCACTTT.

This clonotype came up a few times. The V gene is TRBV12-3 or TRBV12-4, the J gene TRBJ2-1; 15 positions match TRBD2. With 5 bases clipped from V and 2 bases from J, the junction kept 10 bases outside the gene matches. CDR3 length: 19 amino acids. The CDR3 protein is CASSPPGTSGRNTYNEQFF. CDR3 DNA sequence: TGTGCCAGCAGTCCTCCCGGGACTAGCGGGAGGAACACCTACAATGAGCAGTTCTTC.

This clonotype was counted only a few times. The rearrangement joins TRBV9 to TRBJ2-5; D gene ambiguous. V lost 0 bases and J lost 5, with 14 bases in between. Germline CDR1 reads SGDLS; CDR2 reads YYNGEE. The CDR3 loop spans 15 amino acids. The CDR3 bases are TGTGCCAGCAGCGTAGAGGGCAGGCCAGAGGAGACCCAGTACTTC. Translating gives CASSVEGRPEETQYF.

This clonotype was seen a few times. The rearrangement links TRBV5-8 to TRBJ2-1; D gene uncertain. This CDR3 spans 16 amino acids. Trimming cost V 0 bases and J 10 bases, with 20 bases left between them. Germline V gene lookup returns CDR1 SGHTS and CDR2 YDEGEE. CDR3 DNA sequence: TGTGCCAGCAGCTTGGTTACCTCTAAGTTGGCCACCGAGCAGTTCTTC. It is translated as CASSLVTSKLATEQFF.